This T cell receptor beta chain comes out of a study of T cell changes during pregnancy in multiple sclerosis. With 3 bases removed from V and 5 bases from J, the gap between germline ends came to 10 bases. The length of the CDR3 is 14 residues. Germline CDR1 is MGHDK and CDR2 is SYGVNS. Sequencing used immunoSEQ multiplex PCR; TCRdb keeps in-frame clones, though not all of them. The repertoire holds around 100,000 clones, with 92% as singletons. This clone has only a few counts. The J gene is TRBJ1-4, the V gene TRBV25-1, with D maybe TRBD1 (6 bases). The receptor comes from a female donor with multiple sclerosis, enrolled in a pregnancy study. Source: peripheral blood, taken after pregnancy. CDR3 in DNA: TGTGCCAGCAGTGAGGGCAGGGGAAATGAAAAACTGTTTTTT. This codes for CASSEGRGNEKLFF.